This T cell receptor (beta chain) was identified in a study of T cell responses to AZD1222 COVID-19 vaccine. This CDR3 is 14 amino acids long. The germline V gene encodes CDR1 SEHNR and CDR2 FQNEAQ (reference sequence). Trimming stripped 6 bases from V and 6 bases from J, with 14 bases between. Here immunoSEQ multiplex PCR was the method, and the copy in TCRdb shows in-frame clones only, minus some. The table shows around 120,000 clones, with around 90% occurring only once. This TCR derives from an adult who received the AZD1222 COVID-19 vaccine. The sequencing used peripheral blood, collected 28 days after the second AZD1222 dose. The chain joins TRBV7-9 to TRBJ2-2; TRBD2 is a possible D gene (5 bases). CDR3 loop: CASSTRGVAGELFF. CDR3 nucleotides: TGTGCCAGCAGTACTAGAGGTGTGGCCGGGGAGCTGTTTTTT.